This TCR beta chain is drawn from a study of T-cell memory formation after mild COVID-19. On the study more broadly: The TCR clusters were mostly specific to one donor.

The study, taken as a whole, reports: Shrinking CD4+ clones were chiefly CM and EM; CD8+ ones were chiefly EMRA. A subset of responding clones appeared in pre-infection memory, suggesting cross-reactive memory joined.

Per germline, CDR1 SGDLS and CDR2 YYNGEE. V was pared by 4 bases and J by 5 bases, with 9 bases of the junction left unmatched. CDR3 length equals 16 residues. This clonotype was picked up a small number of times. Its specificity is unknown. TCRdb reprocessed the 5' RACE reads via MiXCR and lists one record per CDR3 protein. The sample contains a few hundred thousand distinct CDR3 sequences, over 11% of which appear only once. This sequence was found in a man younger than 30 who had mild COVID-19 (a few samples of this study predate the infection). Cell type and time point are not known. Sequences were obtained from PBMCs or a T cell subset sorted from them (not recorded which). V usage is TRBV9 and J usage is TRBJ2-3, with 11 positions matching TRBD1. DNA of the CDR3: TGTGCCAGCAGCCCGACCGGGACAGGGGGTGTAGATACGCAGTATTTT. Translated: CASSPTGTGGVDTQYF.